This T cell receptor (beta chain) came from a study of cytomegalovirus exposure and HLA in healthy donors. Regarding this clone: Its antigen is unidentified.

Study-level results: The study put 150 or so TCR beta chains on its list as cytomegalovirus-associated. Sequence variants that were highly shared formed a cluster that was likely a sequencing artifact.

This PCR relied on a set of 60 Vbeta primers and 13 Jbeta primers. TCRdb keeps only in-frame clones here, not all; method: immunoSEQ multiplex PCR. The sample has about 160,000 clones; roughly 82% are singletons. Germline V gene data show CDR1 as SGHAT and CDR2 as FQNNGV. This CDR3 is 14 amino acids long. V shed 6 bases, J shed 8 bases, and the junction held 6 bases outside the gene matches. The chain has TRBV11-2 and TRBJ1-3; TRBD1 matches at 11 bases. The sequence was collected from a man aged 50-60 years in good health and CMV-seropositive. The sequencing input was PBMCs. The CDR3 region is CASRGTGGSDTIYF. The DNA of the CDR3 is TGTGCCAGCAGGGGGACAGGGGGTAGTGACACCATATATTTT.